This T cell receptor (beta chain) was documented in a study of blood T cell repertoires in COVID-19. Study-level background: From the United States, Italy and Spain came samples of acute and convalescent COVID-19. PBMCs, B-cell-depleted T cells, or T cells were the source of the cDNA or gDNA that made up the material.

CDR1 and CDR2 (germline): SGDLS, YYNGEE. This CDR3 spans 21 amino acids. Trimming cost V 0 bases and J 0 bases; bases outside gene matches: 17. Original handling: Using reference gene primer amplification, nucleated cell counts were estimated. Sequenced by immunoSEQ multiplex PCR; TCRdb stores in-frame clones only, minus some. The V and J calls and clone size come from that table; D and trimming were worked out from the DNA. The table lists roughly 410,000 clones, 89% of them singletons, with approximately 1.2% in the top ten. The sequencing input was peripheral blood. This clonotype was obtained from a man aged 40-50 years with acute or convalescent COVID-19. The chain is built from TRBV9 and TRBJ2-7; TRBD2 matches at 11 bases. CDR3: CASSVAPEGSGRVGVSYEQYF. The CDR3 DNA sequence: TGTGCCAGCAGCGTAGCCCCTGAGGGTAGCGGGAGGGTGGGGGTCTCCTACGAGCAGTACTTC.